The present TCR beta chain was sequenced within a study of blood T cell repertoires in COVID-19. Study in general: The United States, Italy and Spain provided the acute and convalescent COVID-19 samples. In each case, the material was cDNA or gDNA derived from T cells, B-cell-depleted T cells, or PBMCs.

Authors' methods: Amplified reference gene primers provided the basis for estimating nucleated cell counts. Clones were sequenced by immunoSEQ multiplex PCR, and TCRdb holds only the in-frame ones, with some missing. That table supplies the V and J calls and clone size; D and trimming were determined from the DNA. Here the sample spans about 270,000 clones, about 90% being singletons. Categorization into cohorts depended on clinical history that participants reported. Germline lookup yields CDR1 SNHLY and CDR2 FYNNEI. Trimming pared 6 bases from V and 0 bases from J, leaving 14 bases between. There are 15 residues in the CDR3.

The sequence was collected from a woman in her thirties with acute COVID-19. This chain connects TRBV2 to TRBJ1-1; maybe TRBD1 (6 bases). Sequencing was performed on PBMCs or T cells enriched from blood (not recorded which). CDR3 protein: CASRPDTGMNTEAFF. The CDR3 coding sequence is TGTGCCAGCAGACCGGATACAGGGATGAACACTGAAGCTTTCTTT.